These 5 T cell receptor beta chains were sequenced from one sample in a study of blood T cell repertoires in COVID-19. Profiled with immunoSEQ multiplex PCR; TCRdb holds only in-frame clones, not every one. Of some 250,000 clones listed, about 76% are singletons. Sequencing used peripheral blood. The source is a woman aged 55 to 70 with active or convalescent COVID-19.

The chain is built from TRBV29-1 and TRBJ2-7, with 7 bases that match TRBD1. Germline assignment: CDR1 SQVTM and CDR2 ANQGSEA. Germline trimming cut 4 bases from V and 1 base from J; bases unmatched to any gene: 4. This CDR3 is built from 13 residues. The CDR3 here is CSVGQGVSYEQYF. The CDR3 DNA reads as TGCAGCGTTGGACAGGGCGTATCCTACGAGCAGTACTTC.

The rearrangement links TRBV10-3 to TRBJ2-7, with 7 bases aligning to TRBD2. Per germline, CDR1 ENHRY and CDR2 SYGVKD. The CDR3 extends over 14 amino acids. Germline trimming cut 2 bases from V and 1 base from J; bases unmatched to any gene: 2. CDR3 amino acids: CAISEGRGSYEQYF. CDR3 nucleotide sequence: TGTGCCATCAGTGAGGGGAGGGGTTCCTACGAGCAGTACTTC.

This clone was detected only a few times. The chain has TRBV25-1 and TRBJ2-5; the match to TRBD1 covers 9 bases. V shed 6 bases and J 6 bases; nucleotides not matched to a gene: 14. Germline V lookup: CDR1 MGHDK, CDR2 SYGVNS. The CDR3 extends over 16 amino acids. The DNA for the CDR3 is TGTGCCAGCAGGGAGACAGGAGGACAGGGGTGGAAGACCCAGTACTTC. Translating gives CASRETGGQGWKTQYF.

The chain couples TRBV5-1 to TRBJ1-1; TRBD1 is a possible D gene (6 bases). Germline loops: CDR1 SGHRS, CDR2 YFSETQ. CDR3 length: 15 residues. The V end was cut by 6 bases, the J end by 0 bases, with 15 bases between. The CDR3 region is CASKETGSLNTEAFF. The CDR3 region has the DNA TGCGCCAGCAAAGAGACAGGCTCCCTGAACACTGAAGCTTTCTTT.

V usage is TRBV10-3 and J usage is TRBJ1-2; possible D gene TRBD1, 5 bases. CDR1 ENHRY and CDR2 SYGVKD come from the germline V gene. The V gene lost 3 bases and the J gene lost 8 bases, with 10 bases spanning the gap. This CDR3 region has 12 residues. The DNA for the CDR3 is TGTGCCATCAGTGACCCGACAGTAGGCTACACCTTC. Translated, it gives CAISDPTVGYTF.